The next 18 T cell receptor beta chains were all read from a single sample in a study of beta chain features in type 1 diabetes. All of the isolated RNA was reverse transcribed, so expressed TCRB transcripts were sequenced. The repertoire was sequenced with immunoSEQ multiplex PCR; TCRdb's copy has only in-frame clones and lacks some. The top ten hold just under 0.035% of the sample, which has roughly 230,000 clones, over 7.5% seen once. Sequencing was carried out using naive CD4+ T cells from blood. These receptor sequences come from a woman aged 18-29 years in good health.

The table lists this clone with a few counts. V and J are TRBV27 and TRBJ2-3; TRBD2 aligns across 7 bases. This CDR3 has 15 residues. The germline V gene has CDR1 MNHEY and CDR2 SMNVEV (reference sequence). V lost 3 bases to trimming and J lost 0 bases; unmatched junction nucleotides: 3. The CDR3 protein is CASSFLAVSTDTQYF. In DNA form, the CDR3 reads TGTGCCAGCAGTTTCCTAGCGGTTAGCACAGATACGCAGTATTTT.

This clone was seen at least ten times. V usage is TRBV4-1 and J usage is TRBJ1-1; D unclear. V lost 4 bases and J lost 2, with 11 bases in between. The CDR3 loop spans 14 amino acids. Germline V gene sequence: CDR1 MGHRA, CDR2 YSYEKL. CDR3 nucleotides: TGCGCCAGCAGCCCAAGACTGGCTAACACTGAAGCTTTCTTT. This translates into CASSPRLANTEAFF.

This clone was seen only a few times. V usage is TRBV18 and J usage is TRBJ2-1; 9 bases map to TRBD2. Germline trimming cut 3 bases from V and 7 bases from J; bases unmatched to any gene: 7. The CDR3 extends over 15 amino acids. Germline values: CDR1 KGHSH, CDR2 LQKENI. This CDR3 is CASSPLAGPGNEQFF. The CDR3 DNA sequence: TGTGCCAGCTCACCTCTAGCGGGGCCCGGGAATGAGCAGTTCTTC.

This chain links TRBV18 with TRBJ2-5, with TRBD1 matching 9 bases. This CDR3 is built from 16 residues. V shed 2 bases, J shed 3 bases, and the junction held 7 bases outside the gene matches. Per the germline V gene, CDR1 is KGHSH and CDR2 is LQKENI. The CDR3 DNA reads TGTGCCAGCTCACCAACCGGGACAGGGTATGAAGAGACCCAGTACTTC. It encodes CASSPTGTGYEETQYF.

This chain uses TRBV2 with TRBJ2-1; weak D call: TRBD2 (6 bases). Germline V gives CDR1 SNHLY, CDR2 FYNNEI. The CDR3 totals 13 residues. Trimming left V 4 bases short and J 8 bases short, with 12 bases between. The CDR3 reads CASSADSGDEQFF. For the CDR3, the DNA is TGTGCCAGCAGTGCGGATAGCGGTGATGAGCAGTTCTTC.

This clone showed up just a few times. The chain employs TRBV7-8 and TRBJ2-5; weak D call: TRBD2 (6 bases). The DNA end is more similar to TRBJ2-7, so the J call may be wrong. Germline V CDR1 and CDR2: SGHVS, FQNEAQ. The CDR3 runs to 15 residues. The CDR3 bases are TGTGCCAGCACCCAGGGAGGCGCTTCCTCCTACGAGCAGTACTTC. It encodes CASTQGGASSYEQYF.

This clone came up a few times. The chain has TRBV7-9 and TRBJ2-1, with TRBD2 matching over 11 bases. After removal of 4 bases from V and 5 bases from J, the junction contained 16 bases not matched to a gene. Germline assignment: CDR1 SEHNR and CDR2 FQNEAQ (reference sequence). This CDR3 has 19 residues. The CDR3 sequence: CASSSSSPLLAGANNEQFF. The CDR3 DNA is TGTGCCAGCAGCTCCTCTAGTCCGTTACTAGCGGGGGCGAACAATGAGCAGTTCTTC.

The chain employs TRBV6-5 and TRBJ2-1; D may be TRBD1 (5 bases). The CDR3 loop spans 13 amino acids. V gave up 5 bases and J gave up 3 bases, with 8 bases separating them. Germline loops: CDR1 MNHEY, CDR2 SVGAGI. CDR3 sequence: CASSPGYYNEQFF. CDR3 DNA: TGTGCCAGCAGTCCAGGGTACTACAATGAGCAGTTCTTC.

The V and J genes are TRBV5-1 and TRBJ1-2, with 8 bases matching TRBD1. The CDR3 spans 13 residues. Germline V lookup: CDR1 SGHRS, CDR2 YFSETQ. V trimming: 3 bases; J trimming: 6 bases; junction bases outside the gene matches: 4. The CDR3 nucleotides are TGCGCCAGCAGCTCCCAGACAGGGGATGGCTACACCTTC. Its protein is CASSSQTGDGYTF.

This clone was recorded a few times. The chain is built from TRBV5-6 and TRBJ1-2; maybe TRBD1 (5 bases). The CDR3 runs to 14 residues. Germline CDR1 and CDR2: SGHDT and YYEEEE. V lost 4 bases, J lost 4 bases, and 14 bases lay in between. The CDR3 nucleotides are TGTGCCAGCAGCCCTTTTAAGGGGTCCTATGGCTACACCTTC. The encoded protein is CASSPFKGSYGYTF.

This clone was detected only a few times. The chain employs TRBV4-1 and TRBJ2-7; 12 bases are a match to TRBD2. The CDR3 sequence is 15 residues long. The germline V gene has CDR1 MGHRA and CDR2 YSYEKL. Trimming at V came to 1 base and at J to 3 bases, leaving 1 base not matched to a gene. CDR3 loop: CASSQALAGGYEQYF. Here the CDR3 DNA reads TGCGCCAGCAGCCAAGCACTAGCGGGAGGCTACGAGCAGTACTTC.

This clone has only a few counts. V and J are TRBV5-1 and TRBJ2-5; D is possibly TRBD1 (6 bases). V was clipped by 4 bases and J by 2 bases, with 27 bases between them. CDR1 and CDR2 from the germline V gene are SGHRS and YFSETQ. This CDR3 is built from 19 residues. CDR3 coding DNA: TGCGCCAGCAGCGCCGGACGGGGTAGCCCTTCAGGGGTACAAGAGACCCAGTACTTC. Residues: CASSAGRGSPSGVQETQYF.

J is TRBJ2-7 and V is TRBV5-4, with TRBD2 matching over 12 bases. This CDR3 has 15 residues. V dropped 4 bases and J dropped 5; count of bases not matched to a gene: 7. Germline lookup yields CDR1 SGHNT and CDR2 YYREEE (reference sequence). The chain's CDR3 is CASSRLAGGPNEQYF. DNA for the CDR3: TGTGCCAGCAGCCGGCTAGCGGGAGGGCCCAACGAGCAGTACTTC. Together with reference TRBV5-4 and TRBJ2-7, the CDR3 gives the full variable domain: ETGVTQSPTHLIKTRGQQVTLRCSSQSGHNTVSWYQQALGQGPQFIFQYYREEENGRGNFPPRFSGLQFPNYSSELNVNALELDDSALYLCASSRLAGGPNEQYFGPGTRLTVT.

This chain joins TRBV29-1 and TRBJ2-1; 8 nucleotides line up with TRBD2. CDR3 size: 15 residues. V dropped 2 bases and J dropped 5; count of bases not matched to a gene: 8. In germline, CDR1 is SQVTM, CDR2 ANQGSEA. The CDR3 DNA sequence: TGCAGCGTTGAATTCGGGGGAGCGGGGGACAATGAGCAGTTCTTC. This gives the protein CSVEFGGAGDNEQFF.

This chain uses TRBV6-6 with TRBJ2-7; perhaps TRBD2 as D (5 bases). This CDR3 region has 13 residues. Per germline, CDR1 MNHNY and CDR2 SVGAGI (reference sequence). V gave up 0 bases and J gave up 2 bases, with 5 bases separating them. The CDR3: CASSYSGTYEQYF. The CDR3 DNA reads as TGTGCCAGCAGTTACTCCGGGACCTACGAGCAGTACTTC.

This clone appeared a few times. V usage is TRBV9 and J usage is TRBJ2-2; D remains unclear. The germline CDR1 and CDR2 sequences are SGDLS and YYNGEE. This CDR3 region has 16 residues. V shed 0 bases and J shed 3 bases, with 12 bases lying between them. The CDR3 nucleotides are TGTGCCAGCAGCGTAGCGGCCAATCGGGACACCGGGGAGCTGTTTTTT. It encodes CASSVAANRDTGELFF. The whole variable domain, remainder taken from reference TRBV9 and TRBJ2-2, is DSGVTQTPKHLITATGQRVTLRCSPRSGDLSVYWYQQSLDQGLQFLIQYYNGEERAKGNILERFSAQQFPDLHSELNLSSLELGDSALYFCASSVAANRDTGELFFGEGSRLTVL.

This clone turned up a few times. The chain recombines TRBV4-1 with TRBJ1-2; possibly TRBD1 for D (5 bases). Germline assignment: CDR1 MGHRA and CDR2 YSYEKL. V gave up 6 bases and J gave up 2 bases, with 19 bases separating them. The CDR3 is made up of 16 amino acids. The CDR3 DNA is TGCGCCAGCAGAGGATTATGGGACGGAGGGAACTATGGCTACACCTTC. Translated, it gives CASRGLWDGGNYGYTF.

The table lists this clone with a few counts. This rearrangement joins TRBV7-9 to TRBJ1-3; D is perhaps TRBD1 (5 bases). This CDR3 contains 15 residues. The V gene's germline CDR1 is SEHNR and CDR2 FQNEAQ (reference sequence). The V and J ends lost 1 base and 0 bases respectively, with 7 bases between them. The CDR3 loop reads CASSLDRFSGNTIYF. The DNA of the CDR3 is TGTGCCAGCAGCTTAGACAGGTTCTCTGGAAACACCATATATTTT.